Reported below is one T cell receptor beta chain. The repertoire was sequenced with immunoSEQ multiplex PCR; TCRdb's copy has only in-frame clones and lacks some. The data show over 95,000 clones, roughly 84% seen once. This specimen belongs to a study of blood T cell repertoires in COVID-19. Overall study context: Nucleic acid was either cDNA or gDNA, and it came from T cells, B-cell-depleted T cells, or PBMCs.

The germline V gene has CDR1 SGHVS and CDR2 FQNEAQ. The CDR3 runs 16 residues. Trimming removed 5 bases from V and 4 bases from J, with 20 bases in between. The sequenced sample was peripheral blood. The chain uses TRBV7-8 and TRBJ1-2; no reliable D call. This clonotype was obtained from an older man with active or convalescent COVID-19. CDR3 protein: CASSLDQASLPYGYTF. CDR3 bases: TGTGCCAGCAGCCTCGATCAGGCGTCCCTACCCTATGGCTACACCTTC.